The 17 T cell receptor beta chains presented below share a single source sample, sequenced in a study of CD8+ T cells in alopecia areata. TCR sequencing used cDNA made by reverse transcription of extracted RNA. The repertoire was sequenced with immunoSEQ multiplex PCR; TCRdb's copy has only in-frame clones and lacks some. The table lists 150,000 to 200,000 clones, 60% of them singletons. The treatment was: oral pan-JAK inhibitor, 5-10 mg twice daily. The starting material was CD4+ T cells sorted from blood, obtained at week 24, from a patient treated with tofacitinib. The receptor set was obtained from a human donor with alopecia areata.

The chain has TRBV5-1 and TRBJ2-5, with a tentative D call TRBD1 (6 bases). V was cut by 1 base and J by 0 bases, with 10 bases left in between. This CDR3 has 15 amino acids. CDR1 is SGHRS and CDR2 is YFSETQ in the germline V gene. CDR3 region: CASSLQGTYQETQYF. The CDR3 DNA is TGCGCCAGCAGCTTGCAGGGGACCTACCAAGAGACCCAGTACTTC.

DNA of the CDR3: TGTGCCTGGAGTCGTGACGAGCAGTACTTC. This encodes CAWSRDEQYF. This chain links TRBV30 with TRBJ2-7; D gene uncertain. Germline CDR1 reads GTSNPN; CDR2 reads SVGIG (reference sequence). V lost 2 bases, J lost 5 bases, and 4 bases lay in between. This CDR3 is 10 amino acids long.

This chain links TRBV5-6 with TRBJ2-6, with D possibly TRBD2 on 5 matching bases. CDR1 and CDR2 (germline): SGHDT, YYEEEE. The length of the CDR3 is 16 residues. The germline V and J ends were trimmed by 4 bases and 2 bases, with 13 bases remaining between them. CDR3: CASSPERVTGANVLTF. CDR3 DNA: TGTGCCAGCAGCCCGGAGAGGGTAACTGGGGCCAACGTCCTGACTTTC.

This clone was seen at least ten times. V gene TRBV14 combines with J gene TRBJ2-6; a possible D gene is TRBD2 (5 bases). Per the germline V gene, CDR1 is SGHDN and CDR2 is FVKESK. The CDR3 totals 16 residues. Trimming took off 4 bases at V and 4 bases at J, with 14 bases between the two ends. CDR3 nucleotides: TGTGCCAGCAGCCCAGGTGTTGGGAGAGGGGCCAACGTCCTGACTTTC. It codes for CASSPGVGRGANVLTF. The variable domain in full, completed from reference TRBV14 and TRBJ2-6, reads EAGVTQFPSHSVIEKGQTVTLRCDPISGHDNLYWYRRVMGKEIKFLLHFVKESKQDESGMPNNRFLAERTGGTYSTLKVQPAELEDSGVYFCASSPGVGRGANVLTFGAGSRLTVL.

This sequence joins TRBV25-1 and TRBJ2-2; D call uncertain. The CDR3 contains 15 residues. The germline V gene has CDR1 MGHDK and CDR2 SYGVNS. With 4 bases removed from V and 4 bases from J, the gap between germline ends came to 13 bases. The CDR3: CASSAYQAGTGELFF. The CDR3 DNA follows: TGTGCCAGCAGTGCCTATCAAGCTGGCACCGGGGAGCTGTTTTTT. The whole variable domain, filled in from reference TRBV25-1 and TRBJ2-2, reads EADIYQTPRYLVIGTGKKITLECSQTMGHDKMYWYQQDPGMELHLIHYSYGVNSTEKGDLSSESTVSRIRTEHFPLTLESARPSHTSQYLCASSAYQAGTGELFFGEGSRLTVL.

CDR3 coding DNA: TGCGCCAGCAGCTTGAGTCCTAGCGGGGGCTCTAGGGGCACAGATACGCAGTATTTT. As protein: CASSLSPSGGSRGTDTQYF. The gene calls are TRBV5-1 and TRBJ2-3; TRBD2 agrees at 10 bases. Germline V gene lookup returns CDR1 SGHRS and CDR2 YFSETQ. Unmatched junction bases numbered 12, after V lost 1 base and J lost 1 base. The CDR3 contains 19 residues.

As concerns this clone: Different DNA sequences within this sample yield the same CDR3. The chain is built from TRBV5-1 and TRBJ2-3; the D is unclear. V was pared by 4 bases and J by 6 bases, with 9 bases between. The V gene's germline CDR1 is SGHRS and CDR2 YFSETQ. This CDR3 region has 12 residues. This chain's CDR3 is CASSPSGDTQYF. As DNA, the CDR3 is TGCGCCAGCAGCCCCTCCGGGGATACGCAGTATTTT.

The V call is TRBV4-2, the J call TRBJ1-5, with 7 bases aligning to TRBD1. The CDR3 sequence is 14 residues long. V was clipped by 4 bases and J by 0 bases; unmatched bases: 0. Per germline, CDR1 LGHNA and CDR2 YNFKEQ. In nucleotides, the CDR3 is TGTGCCAGCAGCCGACAGGGTAGCAATCAGCCCCAGCATTTT. This gives the protein CASSRQGSNQPQHF.

The gene calls are TRBV29-1 and TRBJ1-1; D not certain. Looked up from germline, CDR1 is SQVTM and CDR2 is ANQGSEA. The germline V and J ends were trimmed by 5 bases and 6 bases, with 10 bases remaining between them. This CDR3 contains 11 residues. CDR3 in DNA: TGCAGCGTTAAGGGATGGGCTGAAGCTTTCTTT. Translating gives CSVKGWAEAFF.

This clone has just a few counts. The chain has TRBV30 and TRBJ2-1; D is undetermined. The V and J ends lost 0 bases and 9 bases respectively, with 12 bases between them. The germline V gene has CDR1 GTSNPN and CDR2 SVGIG (reference sequence). CDR3 length: 13 residues. In nucleotides, the CDR3 is TGTGCCTGGAGTGTGGGTGACGGCGGTGAGCAGTTCTTC. It codes for CAWSVGDGGEQFF.

The V and J genes are TRBV6-5 and TRBJ2-5; a possible D gene is TRBD2 (7 bases). V lost 5 bases and J 5 bases, leaving 12 bases between the germline ends. Germline V gives CDR1 MNHEY, CDR2 SVGAGI. CDR3 length: 13 residues. Written as DNA, the CDR3 is TGTGCCAGCAGTCAGGGGCGGGGGGAGACCCAGTACTTC. It encodes CASSQGRGETQYF.

This CDR3 is CAISGLDNEQFF. As DNA, the CDR3 is TGTGCCATCTCCGGACTAGACAATGAGCAGTTCTTC. The chain is built from TRBV10-3 and TRBJ2-1; TRBD2 agrees at 7 bases. The CDR3 length is 12 residues. The V segment lost 8 bases and the J segment 5 bases; nucleotides outside the gene matches: 3. CDR1 and CDR2 (germline): ENHRY, SYGVKD.

The J gene is TRBJ1-1, the V gene TRBV5-6; tentatively, D is TRBD1 (6 bases). Trimming removed 5 bases from V and 0 bases from J, with 14 bases in between. The CDR3 has 15 amino acids. Germline-derived CDR1 and CDR2 are SGHDT and YYEEEE. CDR3 coding DNA: TGTGCCAGCAGTTGGACAGACCCCCTGAACACTGAAGCTTTCTTT. Translated: CASSWTDPLNTEAFF.

This clone has a single count. The chain joins TRBV4-2 to TRBJ1-1, with D perhaps TRBD1 (6 bases). V lost 0 bases, J lost 10 bases, and 15 bases lay in between. The CDR3 has 14 residues. The germline V gene encodes CDR1 LGHNA and CDR2 YNFKEQ. The CDR3 is CASSQEVSGAGAFF. The CDR3 DNA reads as TGTGCCAGCAGCCAAGAAGTATCAGGGGCAGGAGCTTTCTTT.

The rearrangement links TRBV29-1 to TRBJ2-1; TRBD2 matches 12 bases. This CDR3 is built from 14 residues. Trimming removed 7 bases from V and 8 bases from J; junction bases left unmatched: 9. The germline CDR1 and CDR2 sequences are SQVTM and ANQGSEA. Here the CDR3 reads CSASLAGGPYEQFF. CDR3 coding DNA: TGCAGCGCCTCCCTAGCGGGGGGGCCCTATGAGCAGTTCTTC.

The chain couples TRBV6-1 to TRBJ2-1, with 7 bases fitting TRBD1. Germline CDR1 MNHNS, CDR2 SASEGT. The ends lost 3 bases at V and 14 bases at J; junction bases unmatched: 7. The CDR3 runs 12 residues. CDR3 nucleotide sequence: TGTGCCAGCAGTGAGTGGGGACAGAGGGAGTTCTTC. Translation gives CASSEWGQREFF.

The rearrangement links TRBV29-1 to TRBJ2-5; D uncertain. Per the germline V gene, CDR1 is SQVTM and CDR2 is ANQGSEA. This CDR3 contains 12 residues. V was trimmed by 2 bases and J by 7 bases, leaving 11 bases between them. This CDR3 reads CSVEYRPGTQYF. The CDR3 region has the DNA TGCAGCGTTGAATACAGACCAGGGACCCAGTACTTC.